This T cell receptor beta chain was sequenced in a study of T cell responses to AZD1222 COVID-19 vaccine. V gave up 3 bases and J gave up 3 bases, with 9 bases separating them. Germline lookup yields CDR1 SGHDT and CDR2 YYEEEE. CDR3 length: 14 residues. This table comes from immunoSEQ multiplex PCR, and its TCRdb copy is limited to in-frame clones, with some not included. The sample has some 130,000 clones, approximately 83% seen once. The rearrangement links TRBV5-6 to TRBJ1-4; D gene uncertain. Sequenced here: peripheral blood, sampled on day 0 of AZD1222 vaccination. The receptor was isolated from an adult in good health. The CDR3 region is CASSSIRSNEKLFF. The CDR3 nucleotides read TGTGCCAGCAGCTCTATAAGGTCTAATGAAAAACTGTTTTTT.